This T cell receptor (beta chain) was sequenced during a study of blood T cells in healthy people across ages. Points from the study as a whole: The study found more naive CD4+ cells and higher diversity in long-lived than aged donors. Age showed a roughly linear inverse relationship with TCR beta diversity per million T cells.

With respect to this clonotype: Its cognate antigen is unknown.

A second PCR, run for roughly 7 to 11 cycles, used a sample-barcoded 5' primer plus a J-beta primer mix. TCRdb reprocessed the 5' RACE reads with MiXCR, giving one entry per CDR3 protein. Of about 1.1 million distinct CDR3 sequences listed, around two fifths are singletons. The CDR3 extends over 16 amino acids. Germline V gene lookup returns CDR1 MNHEY and CDR2 SVGAGI. V lost 5 bases, J lost 2 bases, and 6 bases stayed unmatched. The sequencing input was blood. The source is a man aged 18 to 30 in good health. The chain has TRBV6-5 and TRBJ2-3; 11 bases are a match to TRBD2. For the CDR3, the DNA is TGTGCCAGCAGTCCTTCACTAGCGGGAGTCACAGATACGCAGTATTTT. Its translation: CASSPSLAGVTDTQYF.